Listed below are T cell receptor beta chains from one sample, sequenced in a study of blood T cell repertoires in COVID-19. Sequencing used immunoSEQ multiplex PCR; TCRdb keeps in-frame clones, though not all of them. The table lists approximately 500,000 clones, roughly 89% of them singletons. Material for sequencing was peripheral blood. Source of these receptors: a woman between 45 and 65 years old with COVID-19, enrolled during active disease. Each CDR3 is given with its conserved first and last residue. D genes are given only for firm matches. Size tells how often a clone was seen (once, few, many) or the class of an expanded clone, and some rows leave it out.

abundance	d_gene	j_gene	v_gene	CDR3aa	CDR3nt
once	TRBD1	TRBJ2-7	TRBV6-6	CASSGSSDRFNEQYF	TGTGCCAGCAGTGGCTCCTCGGACAGGTTCAACGAGCAGTACTTC
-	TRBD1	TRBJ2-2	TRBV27	CASSTHQGARTGELFF	TGTGCCAGCAGTACACACCAGGGGGCGAGGACCGGGGAGCTGTTTTTT
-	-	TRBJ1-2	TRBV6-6	CASSHNLEGGTNYGYTF	TGTGCCAGCAGTCATAATCTCGAGGGGGGGACGAACTATGGCTACACCTTC
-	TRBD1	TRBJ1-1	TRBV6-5	CASSPDREKAFF	TGTGCCAGCAGCCCCGACAGGGAAAAAGCTTTCTTT
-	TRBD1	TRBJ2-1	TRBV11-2	CASSLGRGQAIVNNEQFF	TGTGCCAGCAGCTTAGGGAGGGGACAGGCGATTGTTAACAATGAGCAGTTCTTC
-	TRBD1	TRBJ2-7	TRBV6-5	CASSKGQVYEQYF	TGTGCCAGCAGTAAGGGACAGGTCTACGAGCAGTACTTC
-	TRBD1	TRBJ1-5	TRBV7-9	CASSETGTGYFSQPQHF	TGTGCCAGCAGCGAAACCGGGACAGGGTATTTTAGTCAGCCCCAGCATTTT
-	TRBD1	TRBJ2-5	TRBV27	CASSLYPGQGQETQYF	TGTGCCAGCAGTTTATATCCGGGACAGGGGCAAGAGACCCAGTACTTC
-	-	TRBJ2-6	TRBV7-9	CASSLWGDSGANVLTF	TGTGCCAGCAGCCTTTGGGGGGACTCTGGGGCCAACGTCCTGACTTTC
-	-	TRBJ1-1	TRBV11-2	CASSLVGRRTENTEAFF	TGTGCCAGCAGCTTAGTGGGCCGTAGGACAGAGAACACTGAAGCTTTCTTT
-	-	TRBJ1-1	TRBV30	CAWMQVRPTEAFF	TGTGCCTGGATGCAGGTTCGGCCCACTGAAGCTTTCTTT
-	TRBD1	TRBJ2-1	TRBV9	CASSVGTAGNEQFF	TGTGCCAGCAGCGTGGGGACAGCCGGCAATGAGCAGTTCTTC
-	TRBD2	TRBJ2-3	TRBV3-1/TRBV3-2	CASSQVSTSGDTQYF	TGTGCCAGCAGCCAAGTATCTACTAGCGGTGATACGCAGTATTTT
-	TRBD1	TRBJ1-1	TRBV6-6	CASTLDREAFF	TGTGCCAGCACCTTGGACAGGGAAGCTTTCTTT
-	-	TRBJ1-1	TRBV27	CASRGRDTNTEAFF	TGTGCCAGCAGAGGTCGGGATACGAACACTGAAGCTTTCTTT
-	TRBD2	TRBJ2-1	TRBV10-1	CASSISGGDEQFF	TGCGCCAGCAGCATTAGCGGGGGGGACGAGCAGTTCTTC
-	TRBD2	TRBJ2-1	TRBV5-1	CASSLSAGGRNEQFF	TGCGCCAGCAGCTTGTCCGCGGGGGGGCGGAATGAGCAGTTCTTC
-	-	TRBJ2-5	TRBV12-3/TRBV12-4	CASSWLRAETQYF	TGTGCCAGCAGTTGGTTGAGGGCAGAGACCCAGTACTTC
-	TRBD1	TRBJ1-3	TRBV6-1	CASSEVGTASGNTIYF	TGTGCCAGCAGTGAAGTGGGGACAGCCTCTGGAAACACCATATATTTT
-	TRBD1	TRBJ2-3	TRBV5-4	CASSSRDRGSTDTQYF	TGTGCCAGCAGCTCCCGGGACAGGGGATCCACAGATACGCAGTATTTT
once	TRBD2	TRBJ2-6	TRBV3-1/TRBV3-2	CASSQTSGGLSGANVLTF	TGTGCCAGCAGCCAAACTAGCGGGGGCCTCTCTGGGGCCAACGTCCTGACTTTC
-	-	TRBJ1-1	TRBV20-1	CSAEYALGAFF	TGCAGTGCTGAGTATGCCCTAGGAGCTTTCTTT
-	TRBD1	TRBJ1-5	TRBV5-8	CASSRRDRVNQPQHF	TGTGCCAGCAGCCGCCGGGACAGGGTCAATCAGCCCCAGCATTTT
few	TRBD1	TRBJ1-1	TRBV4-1	CASSQGTGGMNTEAFF	TGCGCCAGCAGCCAAGGGACAGGGGGAATGAACACTGAAGCTTTCTTT
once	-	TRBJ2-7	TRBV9	CASSVSYGGTDEQYF	TGTGCCAGCAGCGTATCCTATGGGGGGACGGACGAGCAGTACTTC
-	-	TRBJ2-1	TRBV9	CASSVSNEQFF	TGTGCCAGCAGCGTTTCAAATGAGCAGTTCTTC
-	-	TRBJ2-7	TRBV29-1	CSVLTGEQYF	TGCAGCGTGTTAACAGGGGAGCAGTACTTC
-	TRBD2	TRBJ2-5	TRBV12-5	CASASSGEETQYF	TGTGCTAGTGCCAGTAGCGGGGAAGAGACCCAGTACTTC
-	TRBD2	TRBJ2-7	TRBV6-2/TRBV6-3	CASSKGTSGGAYEQYF	TGTGCCAGCAGCAAAGGGACTAGCGGGGGGGCTTACGAGCAGTACTTC
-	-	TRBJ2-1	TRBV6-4	CASSPELDGSYNEQFF	TGTGCCAGCAGTCCCGAACTAGACGGATCCTACAATGAGCAGTTCTTC
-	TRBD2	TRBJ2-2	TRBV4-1	CASSQLGLAGGMNTGELFF	TGCGCCAGCAGCCAATTGGGACTAGCGGGGGGGATGAACACCGGGGAGCTGTTTTTT
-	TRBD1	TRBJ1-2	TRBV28	CASSQTRTGGTYGYTF	TGTGCCAGCAGCCAAACTCGGACAGGGGGGACCTATGGCTACACCTTC
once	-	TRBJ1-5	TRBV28	CASSLTLGRQPQHF	TGTGCCAGCAGTCTTACTCTCGGGAGACAGCCCCAGCATTTT
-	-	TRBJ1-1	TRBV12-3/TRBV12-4	CASRTRGGSEAFF	TGTGCCAGCAGGACCCGGGGGGGCTCAGAAGCTTTCTTT
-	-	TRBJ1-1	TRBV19	CASRMTAMNTEAFF	TGTGCCAGTAGAATGACAGCGATGAACACTGAAGCTTTCTTT
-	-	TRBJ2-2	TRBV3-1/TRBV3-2	CASSQVRVGELFF	TGTGCCAGCAGCCAAGTTCGAGTCGGGGAGCTGTTTTTT
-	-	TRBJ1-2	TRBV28	CASNPGYGYTF	TGTGCCAGCAACCCGGGGTATGGCTACACCTTC
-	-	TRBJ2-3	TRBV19	CASSFWTNTDTQYF	TGTGCCAGTAGTTTTTGGACTAACACAGATACGCAGTATTTT
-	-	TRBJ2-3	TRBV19	CASRASRTAQDTQYF	TGTGCCAGTAGAGCTTCGAGGACAGCCCAAGATACGCAGTATTTT
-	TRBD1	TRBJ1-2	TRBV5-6	CASSLVTTGDYGYTF	TGTGCCAGCAGCTTGGTTACTACAGGGGACTATGGCTACACCTTC
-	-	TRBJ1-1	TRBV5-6	CASSFPDSRSAFF	TGTGCCAGCAGCTTTCCGGACAGCAGATCAGCTTTCTTT
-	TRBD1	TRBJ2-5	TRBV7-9	CASSHWDRQETQYF	TGTGCCAGCAGCCACTGGGACAGACAAGAGACCCAGTACTTC
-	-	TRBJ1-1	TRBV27	CASSLSISAFEAFF	TGTGCCAGCAGTTTATCGATAAGCGCATTTGAAGCTTTCTTT
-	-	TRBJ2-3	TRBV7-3	CASSLGSGSTDTQYF	TGTGCCAGCAGCTTAGGTAGCGGATCCACAGATACGCAGTATTTT
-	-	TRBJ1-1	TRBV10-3	CATRREGEAFF	TGTGCCACCCGGCGGGAAGGGGAAGCTTTCTTT